The 16 T cell receptor beta chains below come from one sample, sequenced in a study of shared clonotypes between healthy human individuals. The assay was immunoSEQ multiplex PCR, and TCRdb's table has in-frame clones only and misses some. The profile shows about 1 million clones, more than 60% of them singletons. Material for sequencing was memory CD4+ T cells sorted from blood. Subset denoted: CD45RA-negative fraction. These TCRs come from a man between 18 and 29 years old in good health.

The rearrangement links TRBV7-2 to TRBJ2-1, with 9 bases lining up with TRBD2. CDR1 is SGHTA and CDR2 is FQGNSA in the germline V gene. The length of the CDR3 is 17 residues. The trim removed 2 bases at V and 7 bases at J, leaving 12 bases unmatched. The CDR3 region has the DNA TGTGCCAGCAGCTTAAATCCGGGTGCGGGAGGGCGGAATGAGCAGTTCTTC. This sequence encodes CASSLNPGAGGRNEQFF.

V usage is TRBV25-1 and J usage is TRBJ2-3, with 14 bases that match TRBD2. The J segment lost 3 bases and the V segment lost 5 bases, leaving 4 bases of the junction unmatched. Germline V lookup: CDR1 MGHDK, CDR2 SYGVNS. This CDR3 has 16 residues. DNA for the CDR3: TGTGCCAGCAGTCCCGGGACTAGCGGGAGAACAGATACGCAGTATTTT. Amino acid sequence: CASSPGTSGRTDTQYF.

The chain joins TRBV14 to TRBJ1-6; a weak D match, TRBD1 (6 bases). Germline assignment: CDR1 SGHDN and CDR2 FVKESK. Trimming removed 4 bases from V and 0 bases from J, with 19 bases in between. The CDR3 is 19 residues long. The CDR3 loop is CASSLLPTGGSSYNSPLHF. Here the CDR3 DNA reads TGTGCCAGCAGCCTACTACCGACTGGGGGCAGCTCCTATAATTCACCCCTCCACTTT.

This chain joins TRBV16 and TRBJ1-1; D is ambiguous. Germline lookup yields CDR1 KGHSY and CDR2 FQNENV. Trimming shortened V by 2 bases and J by 0 bases, and 7 bases separated the two germline ends. The CDR3 has 14 residues. This CDR3 is CASSQSPMNTEAFF. Written as DNA, the CDR3 is TGTGCCAGCAGCCAAAGCCCGATGAACACTGAAGCTTTCTTT.

The genes are TRBV11-2 and TRBJ2-3, with D unresolved. The germline V and J ends were trimmed by 2 bases and 6 bases, with 6 bases remaining between them. Germline V gene lookup returns CDR1 SGHAT and CDR2 FQNNGV. The CDR3 has 12 residues. The CDR3 spells CASSLIGDTQYF. CDR3 bases: TGTGCCAGCAGCTTAATTGGTGATACGCAGTATTTT.

V is TRBV18 and J is TRBJ2-7; TRBD2 matches 7 bases. The V and J ends lost 6 bases and 1 base, in that order; junction bases with no gene match: 6. CDR1 and CDR2 from the germline V gene are KGHSH and LQKENI. The CDR3 length is 14 residues. The CDR3 here is CASSQSSGSYEQYF. CDR3 nucleotide sequence: TGTGCCAGCTCTCAAAGTAGCGGGTCCTACGAGCAGTACTTC.

With respect to this clone: This specimen includes other DNA sequences encoding the same CDR3. The chain combines TRBV4-1 with TRBJ2-1; D may be TRBD2 (6 bases). This CDR3 has 16 residues. The germline V gene encodes CDR1 MGHRA and CDR2 YSYEKL. V dropped 0 bases and J dropped 0 bases, with 9 bases sitting between them. In nucleotides, the CDR3 is TGCGCCAGCAGCCAAGATGCGGGGAGCTCCTACAATGAGCAGTTCTTC. Residues: CASSQDAGSSYNEQFF.

The chain joins TRBV7-3 to TRBJ2-5, with D perhaps matching TRBD1 or TRBD2 (5 bases each). The CDR3 is 15 amino acids. Germline values: CDR1 SGHTA, CDR2 FQGTGA. The germline V and J ends were trimmed by 2 bases and 2 bases, with 12 bases remaining between them. The CDR3 region is CASSLAPGPQETQYF. CDR3 DNA: TGTGCCAGCAGCTTAGCTCCGGGACCGCAAGAGACCCAGTACTTC.

The V call is TRBV5-4, the J call TRBJ1-1, with no clear D. Germline CDR1 reads SGHNT; CDR2 reads YYREEE (reference sequence). The CDR3 is 16 residues long. Trimming cost V 3 bases and J 0 bases, with 15 bases left between them. The CDR3 nucleotides read TGTGCCAGCAGCTCCCCGGGGAGTGTCATGAACACTGAAGCTTTCTTT. Translated: CASSSPGSVMNTEAFF.

The chain is built from TRBV12-5 and TRBJ2-5; maybe TRBD2 (5 bases). Deletions cut 2 bases from V and 5 bases from J, with 15 bases between. The CDR3 totals 15 residues. CDR1 is LGHNT and CDR2 is FRNRAP in the germline V gene. CDR3 sequence (DNA): TGTGCTAGTGGTTTGTCACCCCCCCCGGGGGAGACCCAGTACTTC. Its protein product is CASGLSPPPGETQYF.

The chain links TRBV18 to TRBJ2-3, with 13 positions matching TRBD2. CDR3 length: 19 amino acids. Germline-derived CDR1 and CDR2 are KGHSH and LQKENI. V gave up 3 bases and J gave up 0 bases; unmatched junction bases: 9. Here the CDR3 reads CASSPLPGLAGASTDTQYF. CDR3 sequence (DNA): TGTGCCAGCTCACCCCTCCCCGGACTAGCGGGGGCTAGCACAGATACGCAGTATTTT.

V is TRBV18 and J is TRBJ2-2; D not resolved. The CDR3 has 15 residues. CDR1 and CDR2 from the germline V gene are KGHSH and LQKENI. Trimming pared 2 bases from V and 1 base from J, leaving 8 bases between. This chain's CDR3 is CASSPYGGNTGELFF. CDR3 DNA sequence: TGTGCCAGCTCACCATACGGCGGGAACACCGGGGAGCTGTTTTTT.

The rearrangement uses TRBV28 and TRBJ1-5; tentatively, D is TRBD1 (6 bases). Trimming left V 9 bases short and J 6 bases short, with 18 bases between. CDR1 and CDR2 from the germline V gene are MDHEN and SYDVKM. The CDR3 is 14 residues long. The CDR3 sequence is CASTLGGPGQPQHF. For the CDR3, the DNA is TGTGCCAGTACCCTCGGGGGGCCGGGTCAGCCCCAGCATTTT. Looking up the rest from reference TRBV28 and TRBJ1-5 gives the full variable domain: DVKVTQSSRYLVKRTGEKVFLECVQDMDHENMFWYRQDPGLGLRLIYFSYDVKMKEKGDIPEGYSVSREKKERFSLILESASTNQTSMYLCASTLGGPGQPQHFGDGTRLSIL.

This clone was observed a few times. This sequence joins TRBV5-1 and TRBJ2-1; 9 bases are a match to TRBD2. The CDR3 runs to 16 residues. Trimming took 4 bases from V and 4 from J; bases not matched to a gene: 9. Looked up from germline, CDR1 is SGHRS and CDR2 is YFSETQ. CDR3 in amino acids: CASSPLAGVLYNEQFF. The CDR3 region has the DNA TGCGCCAGCAGCCCGTTAGCGGGAGTCCTTTACAATGAGCAGTTCTTC.

V and J are TRBV23-1 and TRBJ2-6; the D gene is possibly TRBD1 (5 bases). TRBV23-1 is an open reading frame whose function is uncertain. V was cut by 4 bases and J by 3 bases, with 10 bases left in between. This CDR3 spans 15 amino acids. The CDR3 spells CASSLEGVGANVLTF. In DNA form, the CDR3 reads TGCGCCAGCAGTCTGGAAGGGGTTGGGGCCAACGTCCTGACTTTC.

The CDR3 sequence: CASSFGTGFLHTEAFF. CDR3 sequence (DNA): TGTGCCAGCAGCTTTGGGACAGGGTTTCTTCACACTGAAGCTTTCTTT. This chain connects TRBV7-9 to TRBJ1-1, with 9 bases aligning to TRBD1. The CDR3 consists of 16 residues. V was pared by 3 bases and J by 3 bases, with 8 bases of the junction left unmatched. Germline CDR1 reads SEHNR; CDR2 reads FQNEAQ (reference sequence).